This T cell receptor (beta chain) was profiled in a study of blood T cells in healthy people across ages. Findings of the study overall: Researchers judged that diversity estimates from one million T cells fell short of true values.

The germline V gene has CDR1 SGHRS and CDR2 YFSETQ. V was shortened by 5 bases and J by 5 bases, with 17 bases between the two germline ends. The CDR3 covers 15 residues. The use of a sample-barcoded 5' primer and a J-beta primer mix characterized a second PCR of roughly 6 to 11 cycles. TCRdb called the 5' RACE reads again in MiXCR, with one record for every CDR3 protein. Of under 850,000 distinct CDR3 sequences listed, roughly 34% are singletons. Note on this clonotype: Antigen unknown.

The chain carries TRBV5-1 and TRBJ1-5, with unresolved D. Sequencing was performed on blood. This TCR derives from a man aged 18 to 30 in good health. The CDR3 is CASSKGPDRDQPQHF. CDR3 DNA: TGCGCCAGCAGTAAAGGACCCGATCGTGATCAGCCCCAGCATTTT.